The T cell receptor beta chain under discussion was sequenced for a study of shared clonotypes between healthy human individuals. There are 13 residues in the CDR3. The trim removed 2 bases at V and 8 bases at J, leaving 3 bases unmatched. Germline CDR1 is SGHDN and CDR2 is FVKESK. Here immunoSEQ multiplex PCR was the method, and the copy in TCRdb shows in-frame clones only, minus some. The sample contains roughly 170,000 clones, approximately 61% of which appear only once. Source material: memory CD4+ T cells sorted from blood. Stated subset: CD45RA-negative fraction. The V gene is TRBV14, the J gene TRBJ2-3, with TRBD1 matching 8 bases. The TCR was taken from a man younger than 45 in good health. CDR3 bases: TGTGCCAGCAGCCAACGGACAGGGAGTACGCAGTATTTT. It translates to CASSQRTGSTQYF.